This T cell receptor beta chain was profiled in a study of control samples from healthy donors and cancer patients. Assay used: immunoSEQ multiplex PCR; TCRdb lists only in-frame clones, some missing. The sample includes approximately 120,000 clones, around 92% seen only once; the top ten take approximately 0.57%. V lost 0 bases and J lost 7, with 6 bases in between. CDR3 length: 13 amino acids. CDR1 and CDR2 from the germline V gene are MNHNS and SASEGT. Specimen: PBMCs. The chain has TRBV6-1 and TRBJ2-2; no definite D call. The clonotype comes from a man older than 75 with head and neck cancer. The CDR3 protein is CASSEALFGELFF. Here the CDR3 DNA reads TGTGCCAGCAGTGAAGCGCTGTTCGGGGAGCTGTTTTTT.